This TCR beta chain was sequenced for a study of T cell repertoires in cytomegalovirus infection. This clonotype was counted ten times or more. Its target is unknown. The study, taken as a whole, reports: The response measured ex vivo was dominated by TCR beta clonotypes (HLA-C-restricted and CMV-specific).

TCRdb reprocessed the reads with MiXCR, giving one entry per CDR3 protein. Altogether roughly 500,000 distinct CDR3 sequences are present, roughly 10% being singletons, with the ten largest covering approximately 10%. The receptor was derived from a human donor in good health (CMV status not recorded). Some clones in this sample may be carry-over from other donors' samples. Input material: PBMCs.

In DNA, the CDR3 is TGTGCCAGCAGCTTGGAGGGGGGCCAGTACAATGAGCAGTTCTTC. It translates to CASSLEGGQYNEQFF. This chain uses TRBV7-6 with TRBJ2-1; possibly TRBD1 or TRBD2 for D (6 bases each). This CDR3 spans 15 amino acids. The ends were cut back, 3 bases at V and 4 bases at J, with 13 bases in the middle. Germline assignment: CDR1 SGHVS and CDR2 FNYEAQ.